A selection of T cell receptor beta chains follows, all from one sample in a study of shared clonotypes between healthy human individuals. Libraries were prepared by immunoSEQ multiplex PCR; TCRdb keeps only in-frame clonotypes and omits some of them. The sample contains 490,000 or so clones, less than 80% of which appear only once. The specimen sequenced was PBMCs. The receptors stem from a woman between 35 and 50 years old in good health. Some clones in this sample may be carry-over from other donors' samples. Each CDR3 is given with its conserved first and last residue. Fields, in order: V gene, D gene, J gene, clone size, CDR3 protein, CDR3 DNA. A D gene is named only where the DNA matches it firmly. Size is omitted from some rows. Given values are once, few, many or a class for expanded clones.

>TRBV7-9|-|TRBJ1-4|-
CASSLGQGIPTNEKLFF
TGTGCCAGCAGCTTAGGCCAGGGGATACCAACTAATGAAAAACTGTTTTTT
>TRBV6-1|TRBD2|TRBJ2-5|-
CASSEGIAGEIRETQYF
TGTGCCAGCAGTGAAGGGATAGCGGGAGAGATTCGAGAGACCCAGTACTTC
>TRBV5-1|TRBD2|TRBJ2-2|-
CASSGSSGRNTGELFF
TGCGCCAGCAGCGGATCTAGCGGGAGGAACACCGGGGAGCTGTTTTTT
>TRBV13|TRBD1|TRBJ1-3|-
CASRADRGSGNTIYF
TGTGCCAGCAGAGCTGACAGGGGGTCTGGAAACACCATATATTTT
>TRBV7-2|-|TRBJ2-6|few
CASGSGANVLTF
TGTGCCAGCGGCTCTGGGGCCAACGTCCTGACTTTC
>TRBV29-1|TRBD2|TRBJ2-1|-
CSVAGGGNEQFF
TGCAGCGTTGCGGGCGGGGGAAATGAGCAGTTCTTC
>TRBV30|-|TRBJ2-7|-
CAWSPTRSGYEQYF
TGTGCCTGGAGTCCGACCCGTAGTGGTTACGAGCAGTACTTC
>TRBV4-1|TRBD1|TRBJ1-5|few
CASSWTGGDQPQHF
TGCGCCAGCAGCTGGACAGGGGGCGATCAGCCCCAGCATTTT
>TRBV5-1|-|TRBJ2-3|-
CASSSRDHTDTQYF
TGCGCCAGCAGTTCGCGGGATCATACAGATACGCAGTATTTT
>TRBV11-2|TRBD1|TRBJ2-7|-
CASSLVGTGGIEQYF
TGTGCCAGCAGCTTAGTGGGGACAGGGGGCATCGAGCAGTACTTC
>TRBV7-6|-|TRBJ1-3|-
CASSSLGVSGNTIYF
TGTGCCAGCAGCTCACTTGGGGTCTCTGGAAACACCATATATTTT
>TRBV29-1|-|TRBJ2-7|few
CSVGEDIYEQYF
TGCAGCGTTGGGGAGGACATCTACGAGCAGTACTTC
>TRBV11-2|-|TRBJ1-1|-
CASSRSRFEAFF
TGTGCCAGCAGCAGGAGCAGATTTGAAGCTTTCTTT
>TRBV5-1|-|TRBJ1-2|few
CASSLGGQASYGYTF
TGCGCCAGCAGCTTGGGGGGACAAGCATCCTATGGCTACACCTTC
>TRBV7-3|TRBD2|TRBJ2-1|-
CASSSGTSGRNEQFF
TGTGCCAGCAGCTCCGGGACTAGCGGGAGAAATGAGCAGTTCTTC
>TRBV7-9|-|TRBJ1-2|many
CASSLTVYGYTF
TGTGCCAGCAGCTTAACCGTCTATGGCTACACCTTC
>TRBV5-1|-|TRBJ1-4|-
CASSLEGTRGEKLFF
TGCGCCAGCAGCTTGGAAGGGACTAGAGGTGAAAAACTGTTTTTT
>TRBV2|TRBD2|TRBJ2-3|-
CASSFGLAGNTDTQYF
TGTGCCAGCAGTTTCGGACTAGCGGGAAACACAGATACGCAGTATTTT
>TRBV7-9|-|TRBJ1-2|few
CASSLDYGYTF
TGTGCCAGCAGCTTAGACTATGGCTACACCTTC
>TRBV5-4|TRBD2|TRBJ2-1|few
CASSWGLAANEQFF
TGTGCCAGCAGCTGGGGACTAGCGGCCAATGAGCAGTTCTTC
>TRBV9|-|TRBJ2-7|few
CASSVGVAEWYEQYF
TGTGCCAGCAGCGTAGGAGTAGCGGAGTGGTACGAGCAGTACTTC
>TRBV15|-|TRBJ1-5|-
CATSRDVTDSNQPQHF
TGTGCCACCAGCAGAGATGTGACAGATAGCAATCAGCCCCAGCATTTT
>TRBV28|-|TRBJ2-5|-
CASSSNAIQETQYF
TGTGCCAGCAGTTCGAACGCAATCCAAGAGACCCAGTACTTC
>TRBV9|TRBD2|TRBJ2-7|-
CASSKGLAGGYEQYF
TGTGCCAGCAGCAAAGGACTAGCGGGAGGGTACGAGCAGTACTTC
>TRBV7-2|-|TRBJ2-7|many
CASSLGPETYEQYF
TGTGCCAGCAGCTTAGGCCCTGAGACCTACGAGCAGTACTTC
>TRBV6-6|TRBD2|TRBJ2-2|-
CASGTTPPSNTGELFF
TGTGCCAGCGGGACTACCCCTCCTTCGAACACCGGGGAGCTGTTTTTT
>TRBV27|-|TRBJ1-1|-
CASSLLGRTWNTEAFF
TGTGCCAGCAGTTTATTGGGACGGACGTGGAACACTGAAGCTTTCTTT
>TRBV5-4|-|TRBJ2-7|-
CASSYNPGRYEQYF
TGTGCCAGCAGCTATAACCCCGGGCGCTACGAGCAGTACTTC
>TRBV7-2|-|TRBJ2-7|-
CASSLAGGYEQYF
TGTGCCAGCAGCTTAGCAGGCGGTTACGAGCAGTACTTC
>TRBV11-2|-|TRBJ1-3|-
CASKVSSGNTIYF
TGTGCCAGCAAGGTCAGCTCTGGAAACACCATATATTTT
>TRBV4-3|TRBD1|TRBJ2-3|-
CASSQGRGQGAGDTQYF
TGCGCCAGCAGCCAAGGACGGGGGCAGGGGGCAGGAGATACGCAGTATTTT
>TRBV30|-|TRBJ2-7|-
CAWSATATNYEQYF
TGTGCCTGGAGTGCGACCGCCACGAACTACGAGCAGTACTTC
>TRBV28|-|TRBJ1-2|once
CASSLSFISYGYTF
TGTGCCAGCAGTTTAAGTTTCATTTCCTATGGCTACACCTTC
>TRBV28|-|TRBJ2-4|-
CASSPTGLGAKNIQYF
TGTGCCAGCAGTCCTACAGGGTTGGGGGCCAAAAACATTCAGTACTTC
>TRBV5-1|TRBD1|TRBJ1-1|-
CASSQGASDTEAFF
TGCGCCAGCAGCCAGGGGGCGAGTGACACTGAAGCTTTCTTT
>TRBV28|-|TRBJ1-3|few
CAGQSSGNTIYF
TGTGCCGGACAGAGCTCTGGAAACACCATATATTTT
>TRBV28|-|TRBJ1-2|few
CASRMTADYGYTF
TGTGCCAGCAGGATGACAGCAGACTATGGCTACACCTTC
>TRBV7-2|-|TRBJ2-7|many
CASRRRDHSSYEQYF
TGTGCCAGCAGGCGCCGGGACCACAGCTCCTACGAGCAGTACTTC
>TRBV4-2|TRBD2|TRBJ2-7|-
CASSRGTSASYEQYF
TGTGCCAGCAGTCGGGGGACTAGCGCTTCCTACGAGCAGTACTTC
>TRBV5-1|TRBD2|TRBJ2-7|-
CASSLGLAGGYHEQYF
TGCGCCAGCAGCTTGGGCCTAGCGGGAGGGTATCACGAGCAGTACTTC
>TRBV5-6|-|TRBJ2-7|-
CASSSTYEQYF
TGTGCCAGCAGCTCGACCTATGAGCAGTACTTC
>TRBV28|-|TRBJ2-1|-
CASSPAYFRELGNNEQFF
TGTGCCAGCAGTCCGGCCTATTTTAGGGAATTAGGGAACAATGAGCAGTTCTTC
>TRBV7-8|-|TRBJ2-7|-
CASSPQGEEQYF
TGTGCCAGCAGCCCCCAGGGTGAGGAGCAGTACTTC
>TRBV19|-|TRBJ1-5|few
CASSMRLMHQPQHF
TGTGCCAGTAGTATGCGGCTCATGCATCAGCCCCAGCATTTT
>TRBV20-1|-|TRBJ2-5|few
CSPHTQETQYF
TGCAGTCCCCACACCCAAGAGACCCAGTACTTC
>TRBV5-6|-|TRBJ1-2|-
CASSLRGYGYTF
TGTGCCAGCAGCCTCAGGGGCTATGGCTACACCTTC
>TRBV7-2|-|TRBJ2-7|-
CASSPGGLYEQYF
TGTGCCAGCAGCCCCGGGGGCCTCTACGAGCAGTACTTC
>TRBV6-5|TRBD2|TRBJ2-7|-
CASKRYGGGRYEQYF
TGTGCCAGCAAACGTTATGGGGGGGGAAGGTACGAGCAGTACTTC
>TRBV5-1|-|TRBJ1-5|few
CASSHLGGLDQPQHF
TGCGCCAGCAGCCACCTGGGAGGGCTTGATCAGCCCCAGCATTTT
>TRBV29-1|-|TRBJ2-1|-
CSVERSDGNEQFF
TGCAGCGTTGAACGGTCAGATGGGAATGAGCAGTTCTTC
>TRBV18|-|TRBJ2-2|once
CASSERPYTGELFF
TGTGCCAGCTCAGAGCGGCCTTACACCGGGGAGCTGTTTTTT
>TRBV5-4|-|TRBJ2-3|-
CASSRDSSTQYF
TGTGCCAGCAGCCGGGACTCGAGTACGCAGTATTTT